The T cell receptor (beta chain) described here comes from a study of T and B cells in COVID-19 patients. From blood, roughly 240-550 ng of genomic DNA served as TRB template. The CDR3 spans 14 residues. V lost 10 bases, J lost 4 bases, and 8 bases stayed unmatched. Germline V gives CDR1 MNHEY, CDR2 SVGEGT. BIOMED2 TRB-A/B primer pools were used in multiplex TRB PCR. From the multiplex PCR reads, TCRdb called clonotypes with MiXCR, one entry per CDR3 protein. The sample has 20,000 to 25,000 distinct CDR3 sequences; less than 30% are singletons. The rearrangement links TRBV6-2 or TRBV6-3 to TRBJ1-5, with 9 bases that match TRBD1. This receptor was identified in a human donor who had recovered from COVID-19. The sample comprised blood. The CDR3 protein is CATSGQGNNQPQHF. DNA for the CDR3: TGTGCCACATCGGGACAGGGTAATAATCAGCCCCAGCATTTT.